One sample yielded the 19 T cell receptor beta chains listed below, sequenced in a study of monozygotic twins with inflammatory bowel disease. TCRdb reprocessed the 5' RACE reads and stores each CDR3 protein as one record, lacking DNA. Its table records tens of thousands of distinct CDR3 sequences. The specimen was blood. The origin of the receptors is a human donor with ulcerative colitis or Crohn's disease, or a healthy co-twin of an affected twin (not recorded which).

This chain links TRBV3-1 with TRBJ2-1; without DNA, the TCRdb call of TRBD1 cannot be checked. Per germline, CDR1 LGHDT and CDR2 YNNKEL (reference sequence). The CDR3 has 17 residues. CDR3 sequence reads: CASSQVFSGGRDNEQFF.

The gene calls are TRBV18 and TRBJ2-5; the D gene TCRdb calls, TRBD1, cannot be checked with no DNA. Germline loops: CDR1 KGHSH, CDR2 LQKENI. The length of the CDR3 is 18 residues. The CDR3 here is CASSPPSGVPLGQETQYF.

The genes are TRBV18 and TRBJ2-7; TCRdb selects TRBD1, and the lack of DNA leaves this call unchecked. Germline V lookup: CDR1 KGHSH, CDR2 LQKENI. The CDR3 contains 12 residues. Here the CDR3 reads CASSGQGNEQYF.

The chain has TRBV5-1 and TRBJ1-4; TCRdb proposes TRBD1, but this gene call is untestable without DNA. CDR3 length: 14 amino acids. Germline V lookup: CDR1 SGHRS, CDR2 YFSETQ. The CDR3 spells CASSSTGFNEKLFF. Supplemented by reference TRBV5-1 and TRBJ1-4, the full variable domain reads KAGVTQTPRYLIKTRGQQVTLSCSPISGHRSVSWYQQTPGQGLQFLFEYFSETQRNKGNFPGRFSGRQFSNSRSEMNVSTLELGDSALYLCASSSTGFNEKLFFGSGTQLSVL.

The chain employs TRBV10-3 and TRBJ1-5; as DNA is missing, the TRBD1 call by TCRdb cannot be tested. The CDR3 covers 14 residues. From germline, CDR1 is ENHRY and CDR2 SYGVKD. The chain's CDR3 is CAISGNRAEQPQHF.

This chain joins TRBV18 and TRBJ2-7; TCRdb's D gene call, TRBD2, goes unchecked for lack of DNA. The CDR3 contains 14 residues. Germline CDR1 KGHSH, CDR2 LQKENI. The CDR3 region is CASSPELASDEQYF. Using reference TRBV18 and TRBJ2-7 for the parts outside the CDR3, the full variable domain is NAGVMQNPRHLVRRRGQEARLRCSPMKGHSHVYWYRQLPEEGLKFMVYLQKENIIDESGMPKERFSAEFPKEGPSILRIQQVVRGDSAAYFCASSPELASDEQYFGPGTRLTVT.

The chain carries TRBV15 and TRBJ2-1; TCRdb's assignment of TRBD2 cannot be checked, as there is no DNA. Germline CDR1 and CDR2: LNHNV and YYDKDF (reference sequence). CDR3 length: 16 amino acids. The CDR3 loop is CATSTRLAVSYNEQFF.

The gene calls are TRBV7-2 and TRBJ1-2; TCRdb picks TRBD1, but there is no DNA to check that call. There are 13 residues in the CDR3. Per the germline V gene, CDR1 is SGHTA and CDR2 is FQGNSA. The chain's CDR3 is CASSFDRQGVGTF.

The J gene is TRBJ2-3, the V gene TRBV7-9; the D gene TCRdb calls, TRBD1, cannot be checked with no DNA. CDR3 length equals 15 residues. CDR1 is SEHNR, CDR2 FQNEAQ, per germline (reference sequence). CDR3 residues: CASSSSWQGAYTQYF.

The chain employs TRBV29-1 and TRBJ1-1; TCRdb outputs TRBD1, but without DNA this stays unchecked. Germline CDR1 and CDR2: SQVTM and ANQGSEA. The CDR3 consists of 13 residues. Here the CDR3 reads CSVEEGVGTEAFF.

This sequence joins TRBV9 and TRBJ2-1; the D gene TCRdb calls, TRBD1, cannot be checked with no DNA. The V gene's germline CDR1 is SGDLS and CDR2 YYNGEE. The CDR3 runs 16 residues. The CDR3 reads CASSPPGVFSRGEQFF.

The chain employs TRBV5-4 and TRBJ1-1; the TRBD1 assignment by TCRdb is unverifiable without DNA. The germline V gene encodes CDR1 SGHNT and CDR2 YYREEE (reference sequence). CDR3 length: 14 amino acids. CDR3 sequence reads: CASSGGNSGREAFF. Complete variable domain (other parts from reference TRBV5-4 and TRBJ1-1): ETGVTQSPTHLIKTRGQQVTLRCSSQSGHNTVSWYQQALGQGPQFIFQYYREEENGRGNFPPRFSGLQFPNYSSELNVNALELDDSALYLCASSGGNSGREAFFGQGTRLTVV.

The J gene is TRBJ2-7, the V gene TRBV18; the D call from TCRdb, TRBD1, cannot be confirmed without DNA. Germline V CDR1 and CDR2: KGHSH, LQKENI. This CDR3 is built from 15 residues. This chain's CDR3 is CASADREFSRFEQYF.

The rearrangement joins TRBV5-6 to TRBJ1-1; TCRdb indicates TRBD1, and absent DNA this call remains unverified. CDR3 length: 16 amino acids. The germline CDR1 and CDR2 sequences are SGHDT and YYEEEE. The CDR3 reads CASTPGTDSRDTEAFF.

This rearrangement joins TRBV12-3 or TRBV12-4 to TRBJ2-7. The CDR3 contains 11 residues. The CDR3 spells CASSRRNEQYF.

The V and J genes are TRBV5-4 and TRBJ1-4; the TCRdb D gene call, TRBD1, has no DNA to confirm it. The length of the CDR3 is 14 residues. The germline gives CDR1 SGHNT, CDR2 YYREEE (reference sequence). The CDR3 reads CASSLAGANEKLFF.

The chain joins TRBV15 to TRBJ1-1. CDR1 and CDR2 (germline): LNHNV, YYDKDF (reference sequence). The CDR3 covers 14 residues. The CDR3 reads CATSRDLAASEAFF.

The V and J genes are TRBV20-1 and TRBJ2-1; lacking DNA, the TRBD2 call made by TCRdb goes unchecked. Germline CDR1 DFQATT, CDR2 SNEGSKA (reference sequence). The CDR3 loop spans 15 amino acids. The CDR3 sequence: CSAQADPARYNEQFF.

J is TRBJ1-2 and V is TRBV4-1. The CDR3 is 16 residues long. CDR1 is MGHRA, CDR2 YSYEKL, per germline. This CDR3 is CASRPTTDHLNYGYTF.